The entry that follows covers one T cell receptor (beta chain) sequence. Enrolment of Seattle patients took place during active infection, and they were followed longitudinally. This record belongs to a study of blood T cell repertoires in COVID-19. Whole-study context: The United States, Italy and Spain provided the acute and convalescent COVID-19 samples.

The V gene's germline CDR1 is MDHEN and CDR2 SYDVKM. Deletions cut 1 base from V and 4 bases from J, with 13 bases between. The CDR3 is 15 residues long. Authors' methods: The assay estimated nucleated cells by amplifying reference gene primers. This table comes from immunoSEQ multiplex PCR, and its TCRdb copy is limited to in-frame clones, with some not included. V and J calls and clone size follow that table, whereas D and trimming were derived from the DNA. The repertoire consists of about 410,000 clones, with roughly 90% occurring once and the leading ten covering less than 2%. The rearrangement links TRBV28 to TRBJ1-2; maybe TRBD1 (6 bases). Sequences were obtained from peripheral blood. The clonotype was recovered from a woman between 35 and 50 years old with COVID-19, enrolled during active disease. CDR3 residues: CASSLLSGEIYGYTF. CDR3 in DNA: TGTGCCAGCAGTTTATTATCAGGGGAGATCTATGGCTACACCTTC.